The 23 T cell receptor beta chains below all came from one sample that was sequenced in a study of human T cells and chemical hapten exposure. As to time point: patch test 2, 6 weeks after DPC sensitization. The treatment was: therapeutic diphenylcyclopropenone sensitization with weekly scalp DPC. TCRdb re-called the RACE reads with MiXCR, one entry per CDR3 protein. The profile shows some 350,000 distinct CDR3 sequences, about 6% of them singletons. This specimen consisted of whole blood, obtained in connection with sensitization to the hapten diphenylcyclopropenone (DPC). These receptors were taken from a woman aged 18-29 years with alopecia areata. Some clones in this sample may be carry-over from other donors' samples.

The chain joins TRBV13 to TRBJ2-3, with 8 bases aligning to TRBD1. This CDR3 is built from 16 residues. Germline values: CDR1 PRHDT, CDR2 FYEKMQ (reference sequence). The V segment lost 0 bases and the J segment 2 bases; nucleotides outside the gene matches: 4. CDR3 amino acids: CASSLGRQGATDTQYF. The CDR3 coding sequence is TGTGCCAGCAGCTTAGGCCGGCAGGGGGCCACAGATACGCAGTATTTT.

The chain couples TRBV7-2 to TRBJ2-1, with 9 bases aligning to TRBD2. With V trimmed by 5 bases and J by 7 bases, 12 bases remained unmatched. CDR1 is SGHTA and CDR2 is FQGNSA in the germline V gene. This CDR3 spans 16 amino acids. The CDR3 DNA follows: TGTGCCAGCAGCCTAACCTGGCGGGGGGGCCGGAATGAGCAGTTCTTC. Its protein is CASSLTWRGGRNEQFF.

This clonotype appeared a few times. CDR3 DNA sequence: TGTGCCAGCAGCATACGCGCCGGGACAGCGGCCTACGAGCAGTACTTC. Protein: CASSIRAGTAAYEQYF. The chain carries TRBV12-3 or TRBV12-4 and TRBJ2-7; TRBD1 matches 7 bases. The CDR3 has 16 amino acids. Trimming at V came to 6 bases and at J to 2 bases, leaving 13 bases not matched to a gene.

This clonotype has a handful of counts. The CDR3 DNA is TGTGCCAGCAGTTCCTACAGGTTTGAAGGGACCCAGTACTTC. It encodes CASSSYRFEGTQYF. The V call is TRBV6-5, the J call TRBJ2-5, with a tentative D call TRBD1 (5 bases). Deletions cut 4 bases from V and 7 bases from J, with 16 bases between. This CDR3 region has 14 residues. The V gene's germline CDR1 is MNHEY and CDR2 SVGAGI.

This clonotype has more than one count but fewer than ten. CDR3 sequence reads: CSARDVYVSGGPRQTDTQYF. CDR3 coding DNA: TGCAGTGCTAGAGATGTATATGTGAGCGGGGGGCCGAGACAGACAGATACGCAGTATTTT. The rearrangement links TRBV20-1 to TRBJ2-3; 9 nucleotides line up with TRBD2. The CDR3 sequence is 20 residues long. CDR1 is DFQATT and CDR2 is SNEGSKA in the germline V gene (reference sequence). The ends lost 0 bases at V and 3 bases at J; junction bases unmatched: 19.

The chain uses TRBV6-5 and TRBJ2-4, with D perhaps matching TRBD1 or TRBD2 (5 bases each). Between the trimmed V and J ends, which lost 1 base and 2 bases, there was a span of 12 bases. This CDR3 is built from 16 residues. Per germline, CDR1 MNHEY and CDR2 SVGAGI. The CDR3 is CASSYLVGGTKNIQYF. The CDR3 DNA sequence: TGTGCCAGCAGTTACTTAGTTGGGGGAACCAAAAACATTCAGTACTTC.

This clonotype appeared a few times. The chain recombines TRBV14 with TRBJ2-5; D is perhaps TRBD1 or TRBD2 (5 bases each). Germline lookup yields CDR1 SGHDN and CDR2 FVKESK. This CDR3 is built from 14 residues. With 4 bases removed from V and 7 bases from J, the gap between germline ends came to 16 bases. The CDR3 sequence is CASSPGRARGTQYF. CDR3 bases: TGTGCCAGCAGCCCGGGCAGGGCCCGGGGGACCCAGTACTTC.

The gene calls are TRBV6-2 or TRBV6-3 and TRBJ2-3; D possibly corresponds to TRBD1 (6 bases). V lost 1 base, J lost 2 bases, and 10 bases lay in between. Germline CDR1 and CDR2: MNHEY and SVGEGT. This CDR3 is built from 15 residues. Written as DNA, the CDR3 is TGTGCCAGCAGTTACTTGGGACAAACCACAGATACGCAGTATTTT. It is translated as CASSYLGQTTDTQYF.

This clonotype was seen ten or more times. V is TRBV24-1 and J is TRBJ2-2; D could derive from TRBD1 or TRBD2 (5 bases each). V was cut by 10 bases and J by 2 bases, with 10 bases left in between. Germline CDR1 KGHDR, CDR2 SFDVKD. The CDR3 length is 13 residues. CDR3 loop: CATGPSNTGELFF. The CDR3 bases are TGTGCCACGGGACCGAGCAACACCGGGGAGCTGTTTTTT.

The sample holds a few counts of this clonotype. The chain uses TRBV5-1 and TRBJ2-5; no definite D call. This CDR3 has 15 residues. Germline V gene lookup returns CDR1 SGHRS and CDR2 YFSETQ. V lost 3 bases and J 0 bases, leaving 12 bases between the germline ends. CDR3 sequence (DNA): TGCGCCAGCAGCTCATCTAGAACCTACCAAGAGACCCAGTACTTC. Protein: CASSSSRTYQETQYF. The whole variable domain, filled in from reference TRBV5-1 and TRBJ2-5, reads KAGVTQTPRYLIKTRGQQVTLSCSPISGHRSVSWYQQTPGQGLQFLFEYFSETQRNKGNFPGRFSGRQFSNSRSEMNVSTLELGDSALYLCASSSSRTYQETQYFGPGTRLLVL.

On this clonotype: This may arise from a read error, as a much more abundant clone is one base away. The J gene is TRBJ1-1, the V gene TRBV29-1, with TRBD1 matching over 9 bases. Trimming cost V 4 bases and J 4 bases; bases outside gene matches: 10. There are 15 residues in the CDR3. CDR1 and CDR2 (germline): SQVTM, ANQGSEA. This CDR3 reads CSVAYRGLKSTEAFF. The CDR3 nucleotides are TGCAGCGTTGCCTACAGGGGGCTTAAGAGCACTGAAGCTTTCTTT.

This clonotype was seen ten or more times. The J gene is TRBJ2-3, the V gene TRBV29-1; 7 nucleotides match TRBD1. J lost 2 bases, V lost 7 bases, and 6 bases had no gene match. This CDR3 spans 13 amino acids. Looked up from germline, CDR1 is SQVTM and CDR2 is ANQGSEA. The CDR3 DNA sequence: TGCAGCGCAAGGGACAGCCTCACAGATACGCAGTATTTT. Its protein is CSARDSLTDTQYF.

This clonotype was counted a few times. The rearrangement links TRBV12-3 or TRBV12-4 to TRBJ1-1; D call uncertain. This CDR3 spans 12 amino acids. The V gene lost 7 bases and the J gene lost 1 base, with 7 bases spanning the gap. The DNA for the CDR3 is TGTGCCAGCATCCTGCGGAACACTGAAGCTTTCTTT. Protein sequence: CASILRNTEAFF.

The genes are TRBV12-3 or TRBV12-4 and TRBJ1-2; unclear D gene. Trimming cost V 3 bases and J 3 bases, with 5 bases left between them. The CDR3 loop spans 12 amino acids. As DNA, the CDR3 is TGTGCCAGCAGTTTTATCGACTATGGCTACACCTTC. Amino acids: CASSFIDYGYTF.

In its sample, this clonotype was seen many times. The chain is built from TRBV5-1 and TRBJ2-3, with 7 bases lining up with TRBD1. Germline V gives CDR1 SGHRS, CDR2 YFSETQ. The CDR3 is 15 amino acids. With V trimmed by 4 bases and J by 1 base, 6 bases remained unmatched. Here the CDR3 reads CASSLRQGGTDTQYF. CDR3 DNA: TGCGCCAGCAGCCTTAGACAGGGAGGCACAGATACGCAGTATTTT.

This clonotype was counted many times. The chain recombines TRBV6-5 with TRBJ1-5; D unclear. The CDR3 extends over 13 amino acids. The V end lost 2 bases, the J end lost 2 bases, and 4 bases lay between the germline ends. CDR1 is MNHEY, CDR2 SVGAGI, per germline. The CDR3 DNA reads TGTGCCAGCAGTTACAGGGGCAATCAGCCCCAGCATTTT. This translates into CASSYRGNQPQHF.

The genes are TRBV20-1 and TRBJ2-1; TRBD2 might be the D (5 bases). The V gene's germline CDR1 is DFQATT and CDR2 SNEGSKA (reference sequence). The CDR3 has 13 amino acids. Trimming removed 3 bases from V and 8 bases from J, with 14 bases in between. In nucleotides, the CDR3 is TGCAGTGCTAGTACTAGACCCCACGATGAGCAGTTCTTC. Its translation is CSASTRPHDEQFF.

The chain has TRBV7-8 and TRBJ2-6, with D possibly being TRBD2 (5 bases). V dropped 8 bases and J dropped 7 bases, with 15 bases sitting between them. There are 14 residues in the CDR3. CDR1 and CDR2 (germline): SGHVS, FQNEAQ. The CDR3 nucleotides are TGTGCCAGCCCCGAGGGATTAGGCGCCAACGTCCTGACTTTC. Protein: CASPEGLGANVLTF.

This clonotype was counted a few times. The rearrangement links TRBV7-6 to TRBJ2-1, with a possible D match to TRBD2 (7 bases). CDR3 length equals 14 residues. Trimming cost V 5 bases and J 7 bases, with 15 bases left between them. Germline loops: CDR1 SGHVS, CDR2 FNYEAQ. The CDR3 nucleotides read TGTGCCAGCAGCCGGGGGGCGCGAGGGAATGAGCAGTTCTTC. Translation: CASSRGARGNEQFF.

The chain couples TRBV20-1 to TRBJ2-7; maybe TRBD1 (6 bases). Germline V gives CDR1 DFQATT, CDR2 SNEGSKA (reference sequence). The length of the CDR3 is 15 residues. The V and J ends lost 0 bases and 5 bases respectively, with 17 bases between them. CDR3 sequence (DNA): TGCAGTGCTAGAGATGTAGGGACATCCGCCCACGAGCAGTACTTC. Residues: CSARDVGTSAHEQYF.

On this clonotype itself: The CDR3 carries no conserved terminal phenylalanine or tryptophan, so it likely arises from a read error. This chain links TRBV2 with TRBJ1-1, with a tentative D call TRBD1 (5 bases). Trimming cost V 11 bases and J 1 base, with 5 bases left between them. Germline-derived CDR1 and CDR2 are SNHLY and FYNNEI. The length of the CDR3 is 10 residues. CDR3 in amino acids: CAGGNTEAFL. The CDR3 region has the DNA TGTGCCGGGGGGAACACTGAAGCTTTCTTA.

This clonotype was detected a few times. V usage is TRBV4-1 and J usage is TRBJ1-2; D is possibly TRBD1 (6 bases). The V gene lost 0 bases and the J gene lost 8 bases, with 13 bases spanning the gap. Germline loops: CDR1 MGHRA, CDR2 YSYEKL. The CDR3 has 14 residues. The CDR3 region has the DNA TGCGCCAGCAGCCAAGAACCAGGGGCGCAGGGCTACACCTTC. It codes for CASSQEPGAQGYTF.

The V gene is TRBV6-6, the J gene TRBJ1-3, with D perhaps TRBD1 (5 bases). The CDR3 extends over 16 amino acids. Trimming cost V 0 bases and J 4 bases, with 13 bases left between them. Germline CDR1 MNHNY, CDR2 SVGAGI (reference sequence). The CDR3 sequence: CASSYSGGMRGNTIYF. CDR3 sequence (DNA): TGTGCCAGCAGTTACTCTGGGGGTATGAGGGGAAACACCATATATTTT.